This paragraph covers one TCR beta chain sequence. The antigen is undetermined. The data originate from a study of T-cell memory formation after mild COVID-19. Findings of the study overall: Certain responding clones were present in pre-infection memory, suggesting participation of cross-reactive memory. Confirmation was lacking for SARS-CoV-2 specificity of second-wave clones that peaked on day 37. CD4+ bias marked clones expanding day 15 to 37, unlike balanced contracting clones.

With constant-segment primers, 5'RACE yielded cDNA libraries of TCR alpha and TCR beta that carried sample barcodes and UMIs. Each CDR3 protein gets one entry after TCRdb re-called the 5' RACE reads with MiXCR. The sample records about 190,000 distinct CDR3 sequences, about a fifth being singletons. This CDR3 contains 11 residues. Trimming stripped 6 bases from V and 4 bases from J, with 4 bases between. The rearrangement links TRBV12-3 or TRBV12-4 to TRBJ2-1, with unresolved D. The receptor was isolated from an adult woman who had mild COVID-19 (a few samples of this study predate the infection). Cell type and time point are not known. The source material was PBMCs or a T cell subset sorted from them (not recorded which). CDR3 sequence reads: CASRLYNEQFF. The CDR3 nucleotides read TGTGCCAGCAGGCTATACAATGAGCAGTTCTTC.